These 24 T cell receptor beta chains were sequenced from one sample in a study of blood T cells in healthy people across ages. For the second PCR, which ran for about 7 to 11 cycles, a sample-barcoded 5' primer and a J-beta primer mix were used. TCRdb reanalysed the 5' RACE reads using MiXCR and keeps one entry per CDR3 protein. The repertoire includes 600,000 or so distinct CDR3 sequences, under 55% of them detected once, and 20% to 25% sits in the top ten. The specimen sequenced was blood. These receptors came from a man older than 75 in good health.

V usage is TRBV25-1 and J usage is TRBJ2-1; D perhaps matches TRBD1 (5 bases). The V and J ends lost 6 bases and 13 bases respectively, with 19 bases between them. Germline V lookup: CDR1 MGHDK, CDR2 SYGVNS. This CDR3 comprises 13 residues. The CDR3 DNA follows: TGTGCCAGCAGACCACAGGCTACCTGGCCCCAGTTCTTC. It specifies CASRPQATWPQFF.

Note on this clonotype: The junction departs from germline at one end; a sequencing error may be responsible. Here the CDR3 reads CASSLLSDAQYF. CDR3 sequence (DNA): TGTGCCAGCAGTTTACTTTCAGATGCGCAGTATTTT. V is TRBV12-3 or TRBV12-4 and J is TRBJ2-3; D unresolved. The CDR3 runs to 12 residues.

The genes are TRBV28 and TRBJ1-6; D perhaps matches TRBD1 (5 bases). Germline CDR1 MDHEN, CDR2 SYDVKM. This CDR3 has 13 amino acids. V lost 7 bases and J 6 bases, leaving 10 bases between the germline ends. The CDR3 sequence: CASKPGLNSPLHF. The CDR3 DNA reads TGTGCCAGCAAGCCGGGACTTAATTCACCCCTCCACTTT.

The genes are TRBV11-2 and TRBJ2-1; D is perhaps TRBD2 (7 bases). Trimming stripped 2 bases from V and 3 bases from J, with 11 bases between. This CDR3 is 15 amino acids long. Germline loops: CDR1 SGHAT, CDR2 FQNNGV. CDR3 DNA sequence: TGTGCCAGCAGCTTAATCGGGGGGCTCTACAATGAGCAGTTCTTC. Translation gives CASSLIGGLYNEQFF.

This chain uses TRBV7-9 with TRBJ2-5; weak D call: TRBD1 (7 bases). Per germline, CDR1 SEHNR and CDR2 FQNEAQ (reference sequence). The CDR3 is 12 residues long. V was cut by 5 bases and J by 9 bases, with 13 bases left in between. This chain's CDR3 is CASSPTGEAQYF. CDR3 sequence (DNA): TGTGCCAGCAGCCCCACAGGGGAGGCCCAGTACTTC.

J is TRBJ2-3 and V is TRBV7-8; no firm D call. This CDR3 contains 14 residues. Between the trimmed V and J ends, which lost 6 bases and 7 bases, there was a span of 17 bases. Germline CDR1 is SGHVS and CDR2 is FQNEAQ. In DNA, the CDR3 is TGTGCCAGCAGAGACCCGAGGTGGACGTATACGCAGTATTTT. It encodes CASRDPRWTYTQYF.

The V call is TRBV20-1, the J call TRBJ1-5; the D is unclear. The CDR3 length is 12 residues. CDR1 DFQATT and CDR2 SNEGSKA come from the germline V gene (reference sequence). V lost 1 base to trimming and J lost 6 bases, with 7 bases between them. The CDR3 reads CSARVGSQPQHF. CDR3 nucleotide sequence: TGCAGTGCTAGAGTAGGAAGTCAGCCCCAGCATTTT.

This CDR3 is CAISVEKGSYEQYF. DNA for the CDR3: TGTGCCATCAGTGTTGAAAAAGGATCCTACGAGCAGTACTTC. This chain connects TRBV10-3 to TRBJ2-7; D remains unclear. Per the germline V gene, CDR1 is ENHRY and CDR2 is SYGVKD. This CDR3 spans 14 amino acids. Deletions cut 4 bases from V and 1 base from J, with 11 bases between.

The V gene is TRBV3-1, the J gene TRBJ1-6, with 8 bases fitting TRBD1. The V and J ends lost 1 base and 9 bases, in that order; junction bases with no gene match: 8. This CDR3 is built from 16 residues. Germline CDR1 LGHDT, CDR2 YNNKEL (reference sequence). CDR3 sequence (DNA): TGTGCCAGCAGCCAAGGGTTGACAGGGGTGGGTTCACCCCTCCACTTT. Encoded protein: CASSQGLTGVGSPLHF.

Remarks on this clonotype: A much larger clone differs from this one at a single base, so this may be a read error. The chain combines TRBV7-9 with TRBJ2-5; maybe TRBD1 (6 bases). This CDR3 has 14 residues. Trimming removed 5 bases from V and 11 bases from J, with 21 bases in between. Looked up from germline, CDR1 is SEHNR and CDR2 is FQNEAQ (reference sequence). This CDR3 is CASSPDRSWNEQYF. The CDR3 DNA reads TGTGCCAGCAGCCCTGACAGGTCCTGGAATGAGCAGTACTTC. Full variable domain (outside the CDR3, taken from reference TRBV7-9 and TRBJ2-5): DTGVSQNPRHKITKRGQNVTFRCDPISEHNRLYWYRQTLGQGPEFLTYFQNEAQLEKSRLLSDRFSAERPKGSFSTLEIQRTEQGDSAMYLCASSPDRSWNEQYFGPGTRLLVL.

The rearrangement uses TRBV28 and TRBJ2-4; D perhaps matches TRBD1 (6 bases). Trimming took off 3 bases at V and 0 bases at J, with 12 bases between the two ends. Germline values: CDR1 MDHEN, CDR2 SYDVKM. The CDR3 totals 16 residues. As DNA, the CDR3 is TGTGCCAGCAGTTTGCAGGGGAAATTAGCCAAAAACATTCAGTACTTC. This encodes CASSLQGKLAKNIQYF.

With respect to this clonotype: A much larger clonotype is one base distant, so this may be a read error. The chain uses TRBV7-3 and TRBJ2-1; possibly TRBD1 for D (6 bases). Germline V gives CDR1 SGHTA, CDR2 FQGTGA. The CDR3 totals 15 residues. The ends were cut back, 5 bases at V and 3 bases at J, with 14 bases in the middle. The CDR3 sequence: CASSARQAVYNEQFF. In DNA form, the CDR3 reads TGTGCCAGCAGCGCGAGACAGGCTGTCTACAATGAGCAGTTCTTC.

This clonotype was picked up a small number of times. This chain connects TRBV7-2 to TRBJ1-4, with D possibly being TRBD1 (6 bases). Germline CDR1 reads SGHTA; CDR2 reads FQGNSA. V lost 5 bases, J lost 0 bases, and 19 bases lay in between. CDR3 length: 18 residues. CDR3 protein: CASSVGGGAGTTNEKLFF. The CDR3 nucleotides are TGTGCCAGCAGCGTCGGAGGGGGAGCAGGGACAACTAATGAAAAACTGTTTTTT.

The chain has TRBV5-1 and TRBJ1-6, with 8 nucleotides matching TRBD1. V lost 4 bases to trimming and J lost 8 bases; unmatched junction nucleotides: 8. The CDR3 length is 15 residues. The germline gives CDR1 SGHRS, CDR2 YFSETQ. For the CDR3, the DNA is TGCGCCAGCAGCCACGGACAGGGCGTTTATTCACCCCTCCACTTT. Translated: CASSHGQGVYSPLHF.

The chain recombines TRBV2 with TRBJ2-1; 9 bases fit TRBD2. The CDR3 runs 15 residues. From germline, CDR1 is SNHLY and CDR2 FYNNEI. Trimming cost V 3 bases and J 5 bases; bases outside gene matches: 5. The chain's CDR3 is CASSDSASGNNEQFF. In DNA, the CDR3 is TGTGCCAGCAGTGATTCGGCTAGCGGGAACAATGAGCAGTTCTTC.

This clonotype showed up just a few times. V gene TRBV7-2 combines with J gene TRBJ2-5, with D unresolved. This CDR3 region has 13 residues. Looked up from germline, CDR1 is SGHTA and CDR2 is FQGNSA. V was pared by 5 bases and J by 3 bases, with 10 bases between. This CDR3 is CASSTLLEETQYF. CDR3 in DNA: TGTGCCAGCAGCACACTTTTAGAAGAGACCCAGTACTTC. Looking up the rest from reference TRBV7-2 and TRBJ2-5 gives the full variable domain: GAGVSQSPSNKVTEKGKDVELRCDPISGHTALYWYRQSLGQGLEFLIYFQGNSAPDKSGLPSDRFSAERTGGSVSTLTIQRTQQEDSAVYLCASSTLLEETQYFGPGTRLLVL.

On this clonotype: A read error may account for a junction end that differs from germline. V gene TRBV7-9 combines with J gene TRBJ2-1, with D maybe TRBD1 (6 bases). CDR3 length: 17 amino acids. CDR1 is SEHNR and CDR2 is FQNEAQ in the germline V gene (reference sequence). The CDR3, as DNA: TGTACCAGCAGTGGCTACAGGGTGTACTCCTCCTACAATGAGCAGTTCTTC. This sequence encodes CTSSGYRVYSSYNEQFF.

The chain has TRBV11-2 and TRBJ2-3; possibly TRBD2 for D (6 bases). The V end was cut by 4 bases, the J end by 2 bases, with 19 bases between. The CDR3 is 17 residues long. The germline gives CDR1 SGHAT, CDR2 FQNNGV. CDR3 DNA: TGTGCCAGCAGCTCAACGGGACTGAGGGGAAACACAGATACGCAGTATTTT. Protein: CASSSTGLRGNTDTQYF.

V and J are TRBV4-3 and TRBJ2-2, with a weak D call TRBD1 (6 bases). CDR1 LGHNA and CDR2 YSLEER come from the germline V gene. Trimming stripped 1 base from V and 4 bases from J, with 10 bases between. This CDR3 region has 15 residues. The CDR3 nucleotides read TGCGCCAGCAGCCAAGCTGCAGGGGCCACCGGGGAGCTGTTTTTT. As protein: CASSQAAGATGELFF.

Details on this clonotype: It may be a read error: a sequence one base away is much more abundant. CDR3 DNA sequence: TGTGCCAGCAGTTACTCGGGGGGGGATGTCAATGAGCAGTTCTTC. This codes for CASSYSGGDVNEQFF. This chain uses TRBV6-6 with TRBJ2-1, with TRBD2 matching 7 bases. The CDR3 totals 15 residues. V lost 0 bases to trimming and J lost 6 bases; unmatched junction nucleotides: 5. CDR1 and CDR2 (germline): MNHNY, SVGAGI (reference sequence).

This clonotype was recorded a few times. The CDR3 bases are TGTGCCAGCAAGTTTAACAGGGGAGAGCAGTACTTC. It yields the protein CASKFNRGEQYF. The rearrangement links TRBV28 to TRBJ2-7; 7 bases agree with TRBD1. V lost 7 bases and J lost 7; bases outside the gene matches: 7. The CDR3 runs to 12 residues. Germline values: CDR1 MDHEN, CDR2 SYDVKM.

In regard to this clonotype: A read error may account for a junction end that differs from germline. CDR3 loop: CASGQAGVANIQYF. As DNA, the CDR3 is TGTGCCAGCGGCCAAGCGGGAGTAGCGAACATTCAGTACTTC. The chain is built from TRBV3-1 and TRBJ2-4; 8 nucleotides line up with TRBD2. The CDR3 is 14 amino acids. Germline V gene lookup returns CDR1 LGHDT and CDR2 YNNKEL (reference sequence).

This chain connects TRBV10-3 to TRBJ2-7; 7 bases are a match to TRBD2. There are 13 residues in the CDR3. Germline-derived CDR1 and CDR2 are ENHRY and SYGVKD. Trimming cost V 7 bases and J 3 bases; bases outside gene matches: 6. The CDR3 DNA sequence: TGTGCCATCATGGGGAGGGGCGACTACGAGCAGTACTTC. Residues: CAIMGRGDYEQYF.

As to this clonotype: Just one base apart from a much larger clone, this may be a read error. The rearrangement links TRBV29-1 to TRBJ2-5; no definite D call. CDR3 length: 12 amino acids. The V gene's germline CDR1 is SQVTM and CDR2 ANQGSEA. This CDR3 is CSVASQKETLYF. DNA of the CDR3: TGCAGCGTTGCTTCCCAGAAAGAGACCCTGTACTTC.